These T cell receptor beta chains were read from a single sample in a study of post-analysis software for immune sequencing data. A single record per CDR3 protein comes from TCRdb applying MiXCR to the PCR reads. The repertoire has 600,000 to 750,000 distinct CDR3 sequences, around 60% of them found once; the top ten carry approximately 10%. The sequenced sample consisted of blood. These receptors were obtained from a girl aged 2 to 10 with multiple sclerosis. CDR3s include the opening cysteine and the closing phenylalanine or tryptophan. D genes are given only for firm matches. Clone size, where shown, is once, few, many, or a class for clones that have expanded.

cdr3_aa	cdr3_nt	cdr3_length	d_call	clone_size	v_call	j_call
CASSVLAAQTDTQYF	TGTGCCAGCAGTGTTCTAGCGGCCCAGACAGATACGCAGTATTTT	15	TRBD2	-	TRBV6-5	TRBJ2-3
CASSSRPAGGPLRGGEQYF	TGTGCCAGCAGCTCCAGGCCAGCGGGAGGGCCCCTCCGAGGAGGTGAGCAGTACTTC	19	TRBD2	few	TRBV7-3	TRBJ2-7
CASSLGPLYGYTF	TGTGCCAGCAGTTTAGGGCCTCTCTATGGCTACACCTTC	13	-	-	TRBV27	TRBJ1-2
CASSQILAGHNEQFF	TGTGCCAGCAGCCAAATCCTAGCGGGCCACAATGAGCAGTTCTTC	15	TRBD2	-	TRBV3-1	TRBJ2-1
CASSSPAGGLRTRELFF	TGTGCCAGCAGCTCCCCAGCGGGGGGGCTGCGGACCAGGGAGCTGTTTTTT	17	TRBD2	-	TRBV7-2	TRBJ2-2
CASSDGQGPTDTQYF	TGTGCCAGCAGTGATGGTCAGGGCCCCACAGATACGCAGTATTTT	15	-	-	TRBV6-4	TRBJ2-3
CASSYPQTGGTYEQYF	TGTGCCAGCAGTTACCCCCAGACAGGGGGTACCTACGAGCAGTACTTC	16	TRBD1	-	TRBV6-5	TRBJ2-7
CSASPGPSNNEQFF	TGCAGTGCCTCCCCGGGACCGAGCAACAATGAGCAGTTCTTC	14	-	-	TRBV20-1	TRBJ2-1
CASSLATSESGEQYF	TGCGCCAGCAGCTTGGCAACTAGCGAGTCGGGTGAGCAGTACTTC	15	TRBD2	-	TRBV5-1	TRBJ2-5
CASPSSGANVLTF	TGCGCCAGCCCAAGCTCTGGGGCCAACGTCCTGACTTTC	13	-	-	TRBV5-1	TRBJ2-6
CASSLELSGNTIYF	TGTGCCAGCAGTTTAGAGCTCTCTGGAAACACCATATATTTT	14	-	-	TRBV12-3/TRBV12-4	TRBJ1-3
CASFTAGNEQFF	TGTGCCAGCTTCACCGCGGGGAATGAGCAGTTCTTC	12	-	-	TRBV2	TRBJ2-1
CASEAQETQYF	TGTGCCAGCGAGGCTCAAGAGACCCAGTACTTC	11	-	-	TRBV2	TRBJ2-5
CASSRERTGGYTF	TGTGCCAGTAGCCGTGAACGGACAGGGGGCTACACCTTC	13	TRBD1	-	TRBV7-2	TRBJ1-2
CASSQPWTSGRDTQYF	TGCGCCAGCAGCCAACCGTGGACTAGCGGGAGAGATACGCAGTATTTT	16	TRBD2	-	TRBV4-1	TRBJ2-3
CASTTGGRDTGELFF	TGTGCCAGCACCACAGGGGGCCGGGACACCGGGGAGCTGTTTTTT	15	TRBD1	-	TRBV11-2	TRBJ2-2
CASTPGGGNYGYTF	TGCGCCAGCACCCCTGGAGGGGGCAACTATGGCTACACCTTC	14	TRBD1	-	TRBV5-1	TRBJ1-2
CASSGGHQYNEQFF	TGTGCCAGCAGTGGGGGGCACCAATACAATGAGCAGTTCTTC	14	-	-	TRBV7-2	TRBJ2-1
CASSVIAGRSSYEQYF	TGTGCCAGCAGCGTTATAGCGGGGAGGAGCTCCTACGAGCAGTACTTC	16	TRBD2	few	TRBV9	TRBJ2-7
CASSPNSSFGRGTYEQYF	TGTGCCAGCAGCCCAAACTCTTCCTTCGGGAGGGGGACCTACGAGCAGTACTTC	18	TRBD2	-	TRBV7-2	TRBJ2-7
CASSVPGQGAYGYTF	TGTGCCAGCAGCGTCCCGGGACAGGGGGCGTATGGCTACACCTTC	15	TRBD1	-	TRBV6-1	TRBJ1-2
CASAEGDKRGYTF	TGTGCCAGCGCCGAAGGGGACAAAAGGGGCTACACCTTC	13	-	-	TRBV12-3/TRBV12-4	TRBJ1-2
CSVFREETQYF	TGCAGCGTTTTTCGGGAAGAGACCCAGTACTTC	11	-	few	TRBV29-1	TRBJ2-5
CASSLPGLAGTYEQYF	TGTGCCAGCAGTTTACCCGGACTAGCGGGGACCTACGAGCAGTACTTC	16	TRBD2	-	TRBV28	TRBJ2-7
CASSLSGTIRANQPQHF	TGTGCCAGCAGTTTATCAGGGACGATTCGGGCCAATCAGCCCCAGCATTTT	17	-	-	TRBV27	TRBJ1-5
CASSLVAGMNTEAFF	TGTGCCAGCAGCTTAGTAGCGGGGATGAACACTGAAGCTTTCTTT	15	-	once	TRBV7-9	TRBJ1-1
CASSQARVSWQETQYF	TGTGCCAGCAGCCAAGCGAGGGTCTCCTGGCAAGAGACCCAGTACTTC	16	-	few	TRBV14	TRBJ2-5
CASSAGTSGTYNEQFF	TGTGCCAGCAGCGCTGGGACTAGCGGGACCTACAATGAGCAGTTCTTC	16	TRBD2	-	TRBV9	TRBJ2-1
CASSQAGSDTQYF	TGCGCCAGCAGCCAAGCAGGCTCAGATACGCAGTATTTT	13	-	-	TRBV4-3	TRBJ2-3
CASSRGFTGELFF	TGTGCCAGCAGCCGGGGGTTCACCGGGGAGCTGTTTTTT	13	-	-	TRBV7-2	TRBJ2-2
CASSLAGASLNEQFF	TGTGCCAGCAGCTTAGCGGGGGCTTCCTTAAATGAGCAGTTCTTC	15	-	few	TRBV7-2	TRBJ2-1
CASSPLGQGMNTEAFF	TGTGCCAGCAGTCCCTTGGGACAGGGGATGAACACTGAAGCTTTCTTT	16	TRBD1	-	TRBV12-3/TRBV12-4	TRBJ1-1